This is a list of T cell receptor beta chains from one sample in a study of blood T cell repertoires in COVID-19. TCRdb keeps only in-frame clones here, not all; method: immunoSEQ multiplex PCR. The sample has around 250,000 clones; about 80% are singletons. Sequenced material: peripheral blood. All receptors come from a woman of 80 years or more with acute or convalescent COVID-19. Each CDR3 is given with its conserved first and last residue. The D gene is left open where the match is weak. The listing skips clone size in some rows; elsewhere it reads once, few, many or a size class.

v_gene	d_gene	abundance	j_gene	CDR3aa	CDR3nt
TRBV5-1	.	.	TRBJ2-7	CASSLLGDSSYEQYF	TGCGCCAGCAGCTTGTTAGGGGATAGCTCCTACGAGCAGTACTTC
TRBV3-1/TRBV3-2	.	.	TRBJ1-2	CASSQNKLGDGYTF	TGTGCCAGCAGCCAGAATAAGTTAGGGGATGGCTACACCTTC
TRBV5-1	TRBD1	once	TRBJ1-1	CARSPGQVDTEAFF	TGCGCCAGATCACCGGGACAGGTGGACACTGAAGCTTTCTTT
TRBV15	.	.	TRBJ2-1	CATSRGGVQDSYNEQFF	TGTGCCACCAGCAGAGGGGGGGTCCAAGACTCCTACAATGAGCAGTTCTTC
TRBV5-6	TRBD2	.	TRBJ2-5	CASSDTSGTSGMRETQYF	TGTGCCAGCAGTGATACCTCCGGGACTAGCGGGATGAGAGAGACCCAGTACTTC
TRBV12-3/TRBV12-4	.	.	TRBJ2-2	CASSRQPGELFF	TGTGCCAGCAGCCGACAACCCGGGGAGCTGTTTTTT
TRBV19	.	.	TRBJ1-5	CASSAGFYSNQPQHF	TGTGCCAGTAGTGCCGGGTTTTATAGCAATCAGCCCCAGCATTTT
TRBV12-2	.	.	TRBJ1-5	CASRNRGIFNQPQHF	TGTGCAAGTCGCAATCGGGGGATTTTCAATCAGCCCCAGCATTTT
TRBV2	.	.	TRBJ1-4	CASSEDGLNEKLFF	TGTGCCAGCAGTGAAGATGGACTGAATGAAAAACTGTTTTTT
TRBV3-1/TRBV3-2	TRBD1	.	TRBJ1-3	CASSQGVQGARNTIYF	TGTGCCAGCAGCCAAGGGGTCCAGGGGGCGAGAAACACCATATATTTT
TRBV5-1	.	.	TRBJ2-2	CASTSSGQETGELFF	TGCGCCAGCACATCATCCGGACAAGAGACCGGGGAGCTGTTTTTT
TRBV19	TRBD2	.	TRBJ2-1	CASRGSTSGYNEQFF	TGTGCCAGTAGGGGGTCGACTAGCGGATACAATGAGCAGTTCTTC
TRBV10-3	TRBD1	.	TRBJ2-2	CAISEGGQGRPYTGELFF	TGTGCCATCAGTGAGGGGGGACAGGGACGACCCTACACCGGGGAGCTGTTTTTT
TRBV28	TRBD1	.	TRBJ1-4	CASRLQGAIEKLFF	TGTGCCAGCAGACTCCAGGGGGCCATTGAAAAACTGTTTTTT
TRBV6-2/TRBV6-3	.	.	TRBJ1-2	CASSSSVDGYTF	TGTGCCAGCAGTTCTAGTGTGGATGGCTACACCTTC
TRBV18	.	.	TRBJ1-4	CASSPVGGNEKLFF	TGTGCCAGCTCACCAGTTGGGGGGAACGAAAAACTGTTTTTT
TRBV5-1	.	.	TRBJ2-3	CASSFGGDTQYF	TGCGCCAGCAGCTTCGGGGGTGATACGCAGTATTTT
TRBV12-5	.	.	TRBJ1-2	CASGITRGGAKNYGYTF	TGTGCTAGTGGTATAACGCGGGGCGGGGCAAAGAACTATGGCTACACCTTC
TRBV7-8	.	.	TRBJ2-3	CASSLQGLDTQYF	TGTGCCAGCAGCTTACAGGGTTTGGATACGCAGTATTTT
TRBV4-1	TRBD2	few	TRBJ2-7	CASSQVGLAGAYEQYF	TGCGCCAGCAGCCAAGTAGGGCTAGCGGGTGCATACGAGCAGTACTTC
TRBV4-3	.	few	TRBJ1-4	CASSQSIGGNEKLFF	TGCGCCAGCAGCCAGAGTATAGGCGGTAATGAAAAACTGTTTTTT
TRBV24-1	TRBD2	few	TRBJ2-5	CATSGPGTSGRYQETQYF	TGTGCCACCAGTGGCCCCGGGACTAGCGGGAGGTACCAAGAGACCCAGTACTTC
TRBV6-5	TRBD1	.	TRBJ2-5	CASRLTGGAGETQYF	TGTGCCAGCAGGCTGACAGGGGGCGCAGGAGAGACCCAGTACTTC
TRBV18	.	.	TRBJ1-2	CASSPVATIYGYTF	TGTGCCAGCTCACCTGTGGCGACAATCTATGGCTACACCTTC
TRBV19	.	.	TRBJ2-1	CASTASSYNEQFF	TGTGCCAGTACGGCTAGCTCCTACAATGAGCAGTTCTTC
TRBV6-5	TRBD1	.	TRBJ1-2	CASSLTGRLNYGYTF	TGTGCCAGCAGTCTGACAGGGAGACTCAACTATGGCTACACCTTC
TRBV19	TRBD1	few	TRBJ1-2	CASSQPGTDYGYTF	TGTGCCAGTAGTCAGCCCGGGACAGACTATGGCTACACCTTC
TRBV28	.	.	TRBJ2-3	CASKEGQSIDTQYF	TGTGCCAGCAAAGAGGGACAATCCATAGATACGCAGTATTTT
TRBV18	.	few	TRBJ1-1	CASSIGRVGGTEAFF	TGTGCCAGCTCAATTGGCCGCGTCGGAGGGACTGAAGCTTTCTTT
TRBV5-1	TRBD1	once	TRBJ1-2	CASVETGGGGYTF	TGCGCCAGCGTCGAGACAGGGGGCGGTGGCTACACCTTC
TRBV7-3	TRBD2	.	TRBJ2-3	CASSPRPAGGADTQYF	TGTGCCAGCAGCCCCCGACCTGCGGGAGGAGCAGATACGCAGTATTTT
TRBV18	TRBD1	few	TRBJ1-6	CASSPYGTANSPLHF	TGTGCCAGCTCACCATACGGGACAGCGAATTCACCCCTCCACTTT
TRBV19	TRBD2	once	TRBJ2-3	CASSIRAGGTDTQYF	TGTGCCAGTAGTATCAGAGCGGGAGGAACAGATACGCAGTATTTT
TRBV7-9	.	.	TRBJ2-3	CASSREADTQYF	TGTGCCAGCAGCCGAGAAGCAGATACGCAGTATTTT
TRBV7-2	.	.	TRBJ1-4	CASSSFRGADEKLFF	TGTGCCAGCAGCTCCTTCCGGGGGGCGGACGAAAAACTGTTTTTT
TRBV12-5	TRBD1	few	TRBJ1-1	CASARTGLRNTEAFF	TGTGCTAGTGCCCGGACAGGGCTAAGGAACACTGAAGCTTTCTTT
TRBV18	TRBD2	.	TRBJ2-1	CASSLFRLAGGQGNEQFF	TGTGCCAGCTCACTCTTTCGACTAGCAGGAGGGCAAGGCAATGAGCAGTTCTTC
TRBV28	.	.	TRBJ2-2	CASRRAGATGELFF	TGTGCCAGCAGACGGGCAGGGGCAACCGGGGAGCTGTTTTTT
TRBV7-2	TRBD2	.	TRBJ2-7	CASSLGLAGDPEQYF	TGTGCCAGCAGCTTAGGACTAGCGGGGGACCCCGAGCAGTACTTC
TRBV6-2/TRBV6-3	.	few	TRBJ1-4	CASSRGGSSGVLFF	TGTGCCAGCAGTCGCGGGGGGTCAAGTGGTGTACTGTTTTTT
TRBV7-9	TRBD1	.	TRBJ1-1	CASSPNVMGTANTEAFF	TGTGCCAGCAGCCCCAACGTGATGGGGACAGCGAACACTGAAGCTTTCTTT
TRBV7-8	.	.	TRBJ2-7	CASSLELVLSYEQYF	TGTGCCAGCAGCTTAGAACTAGTACTCTCCTACGAGCAGTACTTC
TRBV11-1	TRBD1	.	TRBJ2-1	CASSRGDRGYNEQFF	TGTGCCAGCTCAAGAGGGGACAGGGGGTACAATGAGCAGTTCTTC
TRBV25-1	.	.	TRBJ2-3	CASSARVPGADTQYF	TGTGCCAGCAGTGCTCGGGTCCCAGGGGCAGATACGCAGTATTTT
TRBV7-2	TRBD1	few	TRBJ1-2	CASSPRRGRGQDYGYTF	TGTGCCAGCAGCCCCCGTCGCGGCAGGGGGCAGGACTATGGCTACACCTTC
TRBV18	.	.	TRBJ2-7	CASSPPSSYEQYF	TGTGCCAGCTCACCCCCTAGCTCCTACGAGCAGTACTTC